This T cell receptor (beta chain) was sequenced for a study of T cell changes during pregnancy in multiple sclerosis. Produced via immunoSEQ multiplex PCR; TCRdb's table is partial and in-frame only. The sample includes around 28,000 clones, over 75% of them seen just once. Trimming left V 6 bases short and J 5 bases short, with 13 bases between. The germline CDR1 and CDR2 sequences are MNHNY and SVGAGI (reference sequence). The CDR3 sequence is 13 residues long. The clonotype was recovered from a female donor with multiple sclerosis, enrolled in a pregnancy study. The material was CD8+ T cells from peripheral blood mononuclear cells, obtained in the second trimester of pregnancy. The chain uses TRBV6-6 and TRBJ2-5; unclear D gene. The CDR3 spells CASRHTVGETQYF. The CDR3 DNA reads as TGTGCCAGCAGGCACACAGTTGGGGAGACCCAGTACTTC.